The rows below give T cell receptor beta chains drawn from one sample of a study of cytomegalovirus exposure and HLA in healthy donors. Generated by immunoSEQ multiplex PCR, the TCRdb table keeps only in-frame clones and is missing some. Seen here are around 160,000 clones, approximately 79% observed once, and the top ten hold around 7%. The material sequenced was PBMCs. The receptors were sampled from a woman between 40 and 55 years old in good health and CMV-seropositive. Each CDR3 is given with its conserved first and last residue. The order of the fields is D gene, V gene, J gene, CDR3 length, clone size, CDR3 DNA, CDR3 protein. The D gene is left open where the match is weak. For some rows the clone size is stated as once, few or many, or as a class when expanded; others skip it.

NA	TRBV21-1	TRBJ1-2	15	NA	TGTGCCACCGGGGCGGGACGGTTCGCCCGCTATGGCTACACCTTC	CATGAGRFARYGYTF
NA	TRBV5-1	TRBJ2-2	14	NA	TGCGCCAGCAGCAAAGACAGGAACACCGGGGAGCTGTTTTTT	CASSKDRNTGELFF
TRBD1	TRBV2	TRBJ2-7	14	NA	TGTGCCAGCAGGCTCAGGACAGGGGACCACGAGCAGTACTTC	CASRLRTGDHEQYF
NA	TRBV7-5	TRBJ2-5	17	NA	TGTGTCAGAAGCTTCCTCTGGGGAGCGGCCCGAATAGAGACCCAGTACTTC	CVRSFLWGAARIETQYF
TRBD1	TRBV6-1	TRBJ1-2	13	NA	TGTGCCAGCAAGGGACAGGGTTATTATGGCTACACCTTC	CASKGQGYYGYTF
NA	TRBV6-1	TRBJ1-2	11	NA	TGTGTTTCCCAACAGGGCTATGGCTACACCTTC	CVSQQGYGYTF
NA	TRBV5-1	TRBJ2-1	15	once	TGCGCCAGCAGCTTGCAACGGGTCTCCTACAATGAGCAGTTCTTC	CASSLQRVSYNEQFF
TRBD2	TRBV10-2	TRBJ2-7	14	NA	TGCGCCAGCAGTGTCTCGACTAGCGGGTACGAGCAGTACTTC	CASSVSTSGYEQYF
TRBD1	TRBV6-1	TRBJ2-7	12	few	TGTGCCAGCAGACAGGGGGATACGGCGCAGTACTTC	CASRQGDTAQYF
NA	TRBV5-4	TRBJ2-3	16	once	TGTGCCAGCAGTCGGTCGTCAGGGGACCACACAGATACGCAGTATTTT	CASSRSSGDHTDTQYF
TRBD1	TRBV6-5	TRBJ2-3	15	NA	TGTGCCAGCAGTTGGGGACAGGGGGTGACAGATACGCAGTATTTT	CASSWGQGVTDTQYF
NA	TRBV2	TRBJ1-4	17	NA	TGTGCCAGCAGTGAAGATGCGGGAGGCTGGCTTAATGAAAAACTGTTTTTT	CASSEDAGGWLNEKLFF
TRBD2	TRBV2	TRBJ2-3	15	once	TGTGCCGGGACTAGCGGACCTTGGGGCACAGATACGCAGTATTTT	CAGTSGPWGTDTQYF
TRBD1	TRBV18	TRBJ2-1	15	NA	TGTGCCAGCTCACCGAGGACAGGGGGCTACAATGAGCAGTTCTTC	CASSPRTGGYNEQFF
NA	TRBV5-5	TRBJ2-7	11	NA	TGTGCCAGCAGCTTGGACAGCCTCGAGTACTTC	CASSLDSLEYF
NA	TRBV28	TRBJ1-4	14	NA	TGTGCCAGCAGTTTAACGGAGCCGAATGAAAAACTGTTTTTT	CASSLTEPNEKLFF
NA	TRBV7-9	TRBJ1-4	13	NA	TGTGCCAGCAACGGACAGAGTAATGAAAAACTGTTTTTT	CASNGQSNEKLFF
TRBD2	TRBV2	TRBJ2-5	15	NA	TGTGCCAGCAGGGCCCTCGGGGGGGCGAAAGAGACCCAGTACTTC	CASRALGGAKETQYF
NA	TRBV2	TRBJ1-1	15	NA	TGTGCCAGCAGTGAACGACAGTCTGGGAACACTGAAGCTTTCTTT	CASSERQSGNTEAFF
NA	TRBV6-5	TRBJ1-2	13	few	TGTGCCAGCAGTTGGGGCGGGGGGGATGGCTACACCTTC	CASSWGGGDGYTF
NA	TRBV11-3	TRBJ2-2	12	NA	TGTGCCAGCAGCTTCTACACCGGGGAGCTGTTTTTT	CASSFYTGELFF
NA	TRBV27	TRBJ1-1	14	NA	TGTGCCAGCAGTTCACTCCAGTCGGGCACTGAAGCTTTCTTT	CASSSLQSGTEAFF
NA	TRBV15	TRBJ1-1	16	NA	TGTGCCACCAGCAGAGGAGGAGGAGGGACGGGCACTGAAGCTTTCTTT	CATSRGGGGTGTEAFF
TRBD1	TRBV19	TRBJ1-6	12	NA	TGTGCCGCGGGACAGGGATATTCACCCCTCCACTTT	CAAGQGYSPLHF
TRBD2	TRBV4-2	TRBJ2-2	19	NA	TGTGCCAGCAGCCAAGGGTTAGCGGGGGGCCTAAGGAACACCGGGGAGCTGTTTTTT	CASSQGLAGGLRNTGELFF
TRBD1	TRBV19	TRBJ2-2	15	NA	TGTGCCAGTACTGGACAGGGGGGAACAACCGGGGAGCTGTTTTTT	CASTGQGGTTGELFF
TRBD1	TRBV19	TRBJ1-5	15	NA	TGTGCCAGTAGTATAGTCGGGACAGGGTATCAGCCCCAGCATTTT	CASSIVGTGYQPQHF
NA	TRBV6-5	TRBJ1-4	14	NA	TGTGCCAGCAGCCGTCGTCAGGGGTATGAAAAACTGTTTTTT	CASSRRQGYEKLFF
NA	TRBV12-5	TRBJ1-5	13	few	TGTGCTAGTGGTTCTTCAGGGGCTCAGCCCCAGCATTTT	CASGSSGAQPQHF
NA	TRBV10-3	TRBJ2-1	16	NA	TGTGCCATCAGTGAGAGGGCCCAGGGAGGTTACAATGAGCAGTTCTTC	CAISERAQGGYNEQFF
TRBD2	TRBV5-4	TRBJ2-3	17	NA	TGTGCCAGCACCACGAGACTAGCGGGGGGGCAGACAGATACGCAGTATTTT	CASTTRLAGGQTDTQYF
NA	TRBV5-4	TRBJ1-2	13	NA	TGTGCCAGCAGCCCTCCCCTTAACTATGGCTACACCTTC	CASSPPLNYGYTF
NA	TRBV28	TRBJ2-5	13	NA	TGTGCCAGCAGTCCTTACATCCAAGAGACCCAGTACTTC	CASSPYIQETQYF
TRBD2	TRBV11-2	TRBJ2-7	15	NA	TGTGCCAGCAGCTTAGGGACTAGCGGGGGCAGGCAGCAGTACTTC	CASSLGTSGGRQQYF
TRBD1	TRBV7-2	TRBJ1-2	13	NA	TGTGCCAGCCCGACAGGGGACATCTATGGCTACACCTTC	CASPTGDIYGYTF
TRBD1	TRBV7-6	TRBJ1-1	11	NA	TGTGCCAGCAGCCGGACAGGGGGAGCTTTCTTT	CASSRTGGAFF
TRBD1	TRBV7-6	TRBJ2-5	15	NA	TGTGCCAGCAGCGGACGACAGGGTCTCCAAGAGACCCAGTACTTC	CASSGRQGLQETQYF
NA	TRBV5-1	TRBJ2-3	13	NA	TGCGCCAGCAGGCAAGAGAACGTGGATACGCAGTATTTT	CASRQENVDTQYF
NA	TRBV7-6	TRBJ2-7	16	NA	TGTGCCAGCAGCTTAGGCTGGGGGCAGGGTACGTACGAGCAGTACTTC	CASSLGWGQGTYEQYF
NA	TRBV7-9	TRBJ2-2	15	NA	TGTGCCAGCAGCTTACCTCAGGGATATAGCGGGGAGCTGTTTTTT	CASSLPQGYSGELFF
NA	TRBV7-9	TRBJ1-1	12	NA	TGTGCCAGCAGCCAGAGACAGGAGTTTTCTTTCTTT	CASSQRQEFSFF
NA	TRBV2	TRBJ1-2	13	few	TGTGCCAGCAGCGAGGGGGTCGACCTGGGCTACACCTTC	CASSEGVDLGYTF
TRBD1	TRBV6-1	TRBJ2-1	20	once	TGTGCCAGCAGTGTCAGCTGGGACAGGGGATATTTCATCGCGTACAATGAGCAGTTCTTC	CASSVSWDRGYFIAYNEQFF
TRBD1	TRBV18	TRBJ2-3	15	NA	TGTGCCAGCTCACTTGGACAGGGTGGCACAGATACGCAGTATTTT	CASSLGQGGTDTQYF
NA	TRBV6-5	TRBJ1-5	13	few	TGTGCCAGCAGAGCCCATAGCAATCAGCCCCAGCATTTT	CASRAHSNQPQHF
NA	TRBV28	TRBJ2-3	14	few	TGTGCCAGCAGTATACAGTTAACAACAGATACGCAGTATTTT	CASSIQLTTDTQYF
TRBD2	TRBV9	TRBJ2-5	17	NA	TGTGCCAGCAGCGCTGGGACTAGCGGGGGTCTCCAAGAGACCCAGTACTTC	CASSAGTSGGLQETQYF
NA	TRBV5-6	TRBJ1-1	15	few	TGTGCCAGCAGATACCTGGACCGACTAAACACTGAAGCTTTCTTT	CASRYLDRLNTEAFF
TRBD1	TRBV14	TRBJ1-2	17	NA	TGTGCCAGCAGCCAAGATTACGGGACAGGGGCGGCGGATGGCTACACCTTC	CASSQDYGTGAADGYTF
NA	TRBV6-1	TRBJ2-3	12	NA	TGTGCCAGCTTTCGGAGCACAGATACGCAGTATTTT	CASFRSTDTQYF